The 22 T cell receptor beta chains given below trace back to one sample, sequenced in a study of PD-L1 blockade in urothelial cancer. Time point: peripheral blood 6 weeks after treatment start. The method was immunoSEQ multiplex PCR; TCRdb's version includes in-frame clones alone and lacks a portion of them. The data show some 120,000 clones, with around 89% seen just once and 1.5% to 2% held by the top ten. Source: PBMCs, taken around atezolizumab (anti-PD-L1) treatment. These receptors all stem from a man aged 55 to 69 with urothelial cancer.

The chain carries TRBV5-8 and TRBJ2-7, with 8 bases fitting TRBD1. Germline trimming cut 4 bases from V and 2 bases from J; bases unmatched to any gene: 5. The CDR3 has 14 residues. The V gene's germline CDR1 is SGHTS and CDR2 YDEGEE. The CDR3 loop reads CASSRTGTAYEQYF. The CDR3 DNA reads TGTGCCAGCAGCCGGACAGGGACGGCCTACGAGCAGTACTTC.

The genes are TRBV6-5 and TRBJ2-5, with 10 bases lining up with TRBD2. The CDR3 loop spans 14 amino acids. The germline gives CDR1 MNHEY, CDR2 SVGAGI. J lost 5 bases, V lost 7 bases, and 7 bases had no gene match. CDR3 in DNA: TGTGCCAGCAATCAGCGGGAGGGCCGGGAGACCCAGTACTTC. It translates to CASNQREGRETQYF.

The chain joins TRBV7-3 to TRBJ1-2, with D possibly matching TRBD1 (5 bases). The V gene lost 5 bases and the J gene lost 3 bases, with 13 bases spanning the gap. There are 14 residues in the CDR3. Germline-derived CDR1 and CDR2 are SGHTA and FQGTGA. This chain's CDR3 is CASSNQGKYYGYTF. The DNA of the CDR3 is TGTGCCAGCAGCAACCAGGGTAAGTACTATGGCTACACCTTC.

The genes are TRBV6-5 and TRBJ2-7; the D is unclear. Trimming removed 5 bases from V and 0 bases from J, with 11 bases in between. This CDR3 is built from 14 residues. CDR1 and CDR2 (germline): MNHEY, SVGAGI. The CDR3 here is CASSLSVYSYEQYF. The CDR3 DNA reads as TGTGCCAGCAGTCTCTCGGTATACTCCTACGAGCAGTACTTC.

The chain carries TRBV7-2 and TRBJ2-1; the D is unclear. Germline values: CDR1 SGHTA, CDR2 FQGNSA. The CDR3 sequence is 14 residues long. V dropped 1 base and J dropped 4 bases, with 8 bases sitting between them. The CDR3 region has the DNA TGTGCCAGCAGCTTAGGACTCCCGTACAATGAGCAGTTCTTC. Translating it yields CASSLGLPYNEQFF.

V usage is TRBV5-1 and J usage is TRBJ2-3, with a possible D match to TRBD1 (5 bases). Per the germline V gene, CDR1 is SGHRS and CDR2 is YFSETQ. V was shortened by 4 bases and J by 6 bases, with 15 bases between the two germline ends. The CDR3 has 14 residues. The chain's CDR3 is CASSPTGRVDTQYF. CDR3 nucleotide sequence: TGCGCCAGCAGCCCCACAGGAAGGGTGGATACGCAGTATTTT.

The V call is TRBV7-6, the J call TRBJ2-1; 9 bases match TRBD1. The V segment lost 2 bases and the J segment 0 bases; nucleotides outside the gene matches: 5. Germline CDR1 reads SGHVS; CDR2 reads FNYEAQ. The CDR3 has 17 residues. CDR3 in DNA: TGTGCCAGCAGCTTAATGGGGACAGGGAGCTCCTACAATGAGCAGTTCTTC. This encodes CASSLMGTGSSYNEQFF.

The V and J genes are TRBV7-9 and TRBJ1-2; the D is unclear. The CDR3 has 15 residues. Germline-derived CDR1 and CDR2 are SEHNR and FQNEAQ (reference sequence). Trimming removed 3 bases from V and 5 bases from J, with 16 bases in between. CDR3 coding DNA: TGTGCCAGCAGCTTCGGACTCGGTGACACGTATGGCTACACCTTC. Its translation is CASSFGLGDTYGYTF.

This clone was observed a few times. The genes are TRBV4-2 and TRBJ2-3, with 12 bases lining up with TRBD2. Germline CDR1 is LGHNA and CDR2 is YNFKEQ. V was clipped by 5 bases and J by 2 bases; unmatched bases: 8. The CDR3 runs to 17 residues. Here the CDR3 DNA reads TGTGCCAGCAGCTTGACTAGCGGGGGCCGAAACACAGATACGCAGTATTTT. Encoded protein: CASSLTSGGRNTDTQYF.

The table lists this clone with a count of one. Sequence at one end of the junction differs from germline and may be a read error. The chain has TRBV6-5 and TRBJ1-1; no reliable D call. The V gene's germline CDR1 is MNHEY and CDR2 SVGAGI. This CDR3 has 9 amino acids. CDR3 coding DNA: TGCTGTACGGAGCTTGAAGCTTTCTTT. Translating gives CCTELEAFF.

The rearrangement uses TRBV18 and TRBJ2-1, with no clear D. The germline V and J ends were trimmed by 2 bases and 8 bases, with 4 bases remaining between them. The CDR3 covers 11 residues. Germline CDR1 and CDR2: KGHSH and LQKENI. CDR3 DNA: TGTGCCAGCTCACCAGTAGATGAGCAGTTCTTC. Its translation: CASSPVDEQFF.

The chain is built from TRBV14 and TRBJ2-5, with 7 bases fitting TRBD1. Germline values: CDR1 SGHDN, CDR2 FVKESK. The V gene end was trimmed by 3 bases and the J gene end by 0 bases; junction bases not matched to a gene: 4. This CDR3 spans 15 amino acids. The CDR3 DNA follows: TGTGCCAGCAGCCAGGGAGACAGGGACCAAGAGACCCAGTACTTC. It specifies CASSQGDRDQETQYF.

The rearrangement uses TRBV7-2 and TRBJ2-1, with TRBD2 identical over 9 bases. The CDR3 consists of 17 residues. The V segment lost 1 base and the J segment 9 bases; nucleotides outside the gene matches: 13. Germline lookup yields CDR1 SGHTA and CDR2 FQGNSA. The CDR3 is CASSLVAGGGAPREQFF. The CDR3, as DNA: TGTGCCAGCAGCTTAGTTGCCGGCGGGGGGGCCCCCCGTGAGCAGTTCTTC.

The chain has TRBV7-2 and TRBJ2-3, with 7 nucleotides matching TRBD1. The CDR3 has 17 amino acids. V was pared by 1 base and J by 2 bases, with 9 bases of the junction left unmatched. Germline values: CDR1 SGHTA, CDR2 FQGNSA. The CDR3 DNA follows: TGTGCCAGCAGCTTAGGAGGTACACAGGGGACCACAGATACGCAGTATTTT. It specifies CASSLGGTQGTTDTQYF.

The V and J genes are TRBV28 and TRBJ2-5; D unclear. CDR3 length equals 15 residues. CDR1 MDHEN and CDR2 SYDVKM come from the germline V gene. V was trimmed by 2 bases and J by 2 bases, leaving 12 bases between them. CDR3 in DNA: TGTGCCAGCAGTTTAGGCGCCAGGCATCAAGAGACCCAGTACTTC. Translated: CASSLGARHQETQYF.

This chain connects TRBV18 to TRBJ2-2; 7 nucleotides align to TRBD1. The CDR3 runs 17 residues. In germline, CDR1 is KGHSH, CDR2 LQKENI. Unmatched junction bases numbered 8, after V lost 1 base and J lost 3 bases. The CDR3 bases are TGTGCCAGCTCACCACAGCTGACCGGGACAGACACCGGGGAGCTGTTTTTT. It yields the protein CASSPQLTGTDTGELFF.

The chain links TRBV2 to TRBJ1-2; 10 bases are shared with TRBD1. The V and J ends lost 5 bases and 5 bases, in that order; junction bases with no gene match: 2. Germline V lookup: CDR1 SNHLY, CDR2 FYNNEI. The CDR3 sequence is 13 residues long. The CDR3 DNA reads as TGTGCCAGCAGTTGGGACAGGGGTTATGGCTACACCTTC. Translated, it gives CASSWDRGYGYTF.

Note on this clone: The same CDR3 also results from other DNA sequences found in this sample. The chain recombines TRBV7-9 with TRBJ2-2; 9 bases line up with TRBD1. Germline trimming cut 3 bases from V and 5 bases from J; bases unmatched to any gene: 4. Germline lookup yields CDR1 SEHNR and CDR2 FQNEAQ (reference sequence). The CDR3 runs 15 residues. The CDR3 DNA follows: TGTGCCAGCAGCTTCGGGGACAGGGAGACCGGGGAGCTGTTTTTT. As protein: CASSFGDRETGELFF.

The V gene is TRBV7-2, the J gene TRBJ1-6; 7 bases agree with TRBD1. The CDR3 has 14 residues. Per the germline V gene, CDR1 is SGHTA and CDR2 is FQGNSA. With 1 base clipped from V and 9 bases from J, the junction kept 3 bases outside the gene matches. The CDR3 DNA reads TGTGCCAGCAGCTTAGTAGGGGGCGGTTCACCCCTCCACTTT. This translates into CASSLVGGGSPLHF.

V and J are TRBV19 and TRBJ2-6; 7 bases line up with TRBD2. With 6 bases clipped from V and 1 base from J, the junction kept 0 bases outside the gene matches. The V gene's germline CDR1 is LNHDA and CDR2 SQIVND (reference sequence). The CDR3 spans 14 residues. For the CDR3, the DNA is TGTGCCAGTAGGGGACTATCTGGGGCCAACGTCCTGACTTTC. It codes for CASRGLSGANVLTF. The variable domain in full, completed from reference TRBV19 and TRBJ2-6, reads DGGITQSPKYLFRKEGQNVTLSCEQNLNHDAMYWYRQDPGQGLRLIYYSQIVNDFQKGDIAEGYSVSREKKESFPLTVTSAQKNPTAFYLCASRGLSGANVLTFGAGSRLTVL.

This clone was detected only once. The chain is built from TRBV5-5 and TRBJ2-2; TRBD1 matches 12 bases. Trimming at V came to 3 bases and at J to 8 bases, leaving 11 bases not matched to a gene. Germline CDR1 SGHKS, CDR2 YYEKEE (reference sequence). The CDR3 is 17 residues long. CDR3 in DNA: TGTGCCAGCAGCTGGGGTCCGGGACAGGGGGCGCCAGGGGAGCTGTTTTTT. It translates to CASSWGPGQGAPGELFF.

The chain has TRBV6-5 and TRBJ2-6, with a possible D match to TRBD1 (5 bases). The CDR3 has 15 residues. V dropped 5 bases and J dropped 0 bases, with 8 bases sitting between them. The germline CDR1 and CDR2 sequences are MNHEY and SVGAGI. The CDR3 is CASSQTASGANVLTF. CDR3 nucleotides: TGTGCCAGCAGTCAGACAGCCTCTGGGGCCAACGTCCTGACTTTC.